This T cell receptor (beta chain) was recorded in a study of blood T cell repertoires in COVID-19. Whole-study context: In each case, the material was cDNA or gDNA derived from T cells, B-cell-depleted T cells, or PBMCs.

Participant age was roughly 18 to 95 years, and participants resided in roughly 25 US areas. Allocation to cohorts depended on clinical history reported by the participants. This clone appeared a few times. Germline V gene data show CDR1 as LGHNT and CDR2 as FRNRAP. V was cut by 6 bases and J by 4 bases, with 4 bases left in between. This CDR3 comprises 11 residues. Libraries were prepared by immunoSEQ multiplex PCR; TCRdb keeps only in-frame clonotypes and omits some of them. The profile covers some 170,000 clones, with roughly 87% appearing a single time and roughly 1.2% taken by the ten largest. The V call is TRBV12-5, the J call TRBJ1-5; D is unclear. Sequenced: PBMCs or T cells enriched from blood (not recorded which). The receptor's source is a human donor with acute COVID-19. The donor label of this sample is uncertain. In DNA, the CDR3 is TGTGCTAGTGGCACAAATCAGCCCCAGCATTTT. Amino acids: CASGTNQPQHF.